This T cell receptor (beta chain) was observed in a study of blood T cell repertoires in COVID-19 (dated by TCRdb to about 2020). Some background on the complete study: Samples covering the acute and convalescent phases of COVID-19 were provided by collaborators in the United States, Italy and Spain. The material from the prospective study consisted of cDNA or gDNA derived from T cells, B-cell-depleted T cells, or PBMCs. The dataset comprised deeply sampled blood TCRbeta repertoires from subjects exposed to, actively infected with, or recovered from COVID-19. The repertoires were released in a freely available public database intended as a resource for research on the immune response to SARS-CoV-2. The samples were drawn from the first 160 participants of the ongoing ImmuneRACE study and from 1,254 subjects provided by 6 global collaborators. Sample metadata almost always included a de-identified subject ID, COVID-19 status, age in years and sex. Where available, HLA class I and class II types were taken from metadata supplied by the sample provider and were not determined by assay-based typing. On the study overall, not on this receptor specifically: How much clinical and demographic metadata was included differed by source and by participant, and the metadata was provided uncurated.

Whole blood was collected in K2EDTA tubes by collaborating institutions according to the institutions' own protocols. For TCRbeta analysis, collaborators shipped samples in one of three forms: frozen whole blood, isolated PBMCs, or DNA extracted from either of those sample types. As regards this clone: It has no known antigen specificity. The sample holds no much larger clone one base away, and base qualities are not on file.

The immunoSEQ Assay, a bias-controlled multiplex PCR, was used to amplify TCRbeta CDR3 regions from genomic DNA. The published analysis was carried out like this. Within the assay, amplification of reference gene primers was used to estimate how many nucleated cells each sample contained. To quantify the absolute abundance of each unique TCRbeta CDR3 rearrangement, sequence reads were collapsed and filtered. Productive Simpson clonality was computed per sample as the square root of Simpson's diversity index over productive rearrangements. What TCRdb holds here is the immuneACCESS table cut down to in-frame rearrangements. Part of the clones is not present; checked against another copy, under half of the missing clones reflect an unresolved V gene, and the others are unexplained. That table furnishes V, J and clone size, whereas the DNA furnished D and trimming. This sample gives 250,000 to 300,000 clones in total; roughly 85% of them show up just once. The top ten hold 5% to 6.5% of the sample.

Reading from cysteine to phenylalanine, the CDR3 counts 15 amino acids. Left in the record is the CDR3 DNA by itself, 45 bases read in frame from the first base. CDR1 ENHRY and CDR2 SYGVKD are derived from the germline V gene. V is pared back by 3 bases and J by 0 bases, with 11 bases lying between the germline termini. The clonotype was recovered from a man in his fifties or sixties with active or convalescent COVID-19. This sequence uses TRBV10-3 and TRBJ1-1, with the D gene call left open. Sequencing input: peripheral blood. DNA sequence: TGTGCCATCAGTGACAATCCTACCGTGAACACTGAAGCTTTCTTT. Translated, it reads CAISDNPTVNTEAFF.